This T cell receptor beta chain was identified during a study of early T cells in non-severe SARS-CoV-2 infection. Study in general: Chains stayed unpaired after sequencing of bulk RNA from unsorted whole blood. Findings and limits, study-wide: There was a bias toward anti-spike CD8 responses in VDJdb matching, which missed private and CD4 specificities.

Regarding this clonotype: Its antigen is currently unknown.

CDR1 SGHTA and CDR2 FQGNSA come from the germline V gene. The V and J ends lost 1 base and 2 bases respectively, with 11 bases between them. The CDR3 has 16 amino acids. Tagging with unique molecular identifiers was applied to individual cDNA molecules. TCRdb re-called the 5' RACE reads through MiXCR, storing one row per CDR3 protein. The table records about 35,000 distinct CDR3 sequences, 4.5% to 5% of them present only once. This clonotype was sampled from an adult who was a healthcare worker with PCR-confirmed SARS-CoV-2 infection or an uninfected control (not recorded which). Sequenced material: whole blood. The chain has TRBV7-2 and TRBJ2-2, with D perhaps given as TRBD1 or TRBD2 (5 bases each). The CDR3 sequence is CASSLGAGGNTGELFF. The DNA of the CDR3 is TGTGCCAGCAGCTTAGGGGCTGGGGGAAACACCGGGGAGCTGTTTTTT.